The present T cell receptor beta chain was sequenced within a study of early T cells in non-severe SARS-CoV-2 infection. Overall study context: Unpaired chains resulted from sequencing bulk RNA of unsorted whole blood. Study observations and caveats: VDJdb matching, biased toward anti-spike CD8 responses, missed private and CD4 specificities.

TCRdb re-called the 5' RACE reads through MiXCR, storing one row per CDR3 protein. The table shows more than 25,000 distinct CDR3 sequences, with about 5% occurring only once. This clonotype came up many times. Antigen: not known. The source was whole blood, collected at baseline. This sequence was found in an adult who was a healthcare worker with PCR-confirmed SARS-CoV-2 infection or an uninfected control (not recorded which).

The CDR3 DNA follows: TGCGCCAGCAGCTTGGTCAACCTAGCGGGATTACAAGAGCAGTACTTC. This gives the protein CASSLVNLAGLQEQYF. This chain uses TRBV5-1 with TRBJ2-7; 9 positions match TRBD2. Trimming cost V 0 bases and J 7 bases; bases outside gene matches: 11. The CDR3 has 16 residues. Germline values: CDR1 SGHRS, CDR2 YFSETQ. Combining the CDR3 with reference TRBV5-1 and TRBJ2-7 gives the whole variable domain KAGVTQTPRYLIKTRGQQVTLSCSPISGHRSVSWYQQTPGQGLQFLFEYFSETQRNKGNFPGRFSGRQFSNSRSEMNVSTLELGDSALYLCASSLVNLAGLQEQYFGPGTRLTVT.